These T cell receptor beta chains were read from a single sample in a study of T cell changes during pregnancy in multiple sclerosis. The protocol was immunoSEQ multiplex PCR, while the TCRdb copy is restricted to in-frame clones and leaves out a portion. This sample has tens of thousands of clones, with roughly 91% found just once. The sample was CD8+ T cells from peripheral blood mononuclear cells, taken after pregnancy. These receptors all come from a female donor in good health, enrolled as a control in a pregnancy study. CDR3s include the opening cysteine and the closing phenylalanine or tryptophan. The D gene is left open where the match is weak. Only part of the rows carry a size: once, few, many, or a class if the clone is expanded.

NA,TRBV28,NA,TRBJ2-7,CASSSRWGGFSYEQYF,TGTGCCAGCAGTTCCCGTTGGGGGGGCTTCTCCTACGAGCAGTACTTC
NA,TRBV7-9,NA,TRBJ2-7,CASSLDGTYEQYF,TGTGCCAGCAGCCTGGACGGGACCTACGAGCAGTACTTC
NA,TRBV19,NA,TRBJ1-1,CASSTGLKNTEAFF,TGTGCCAGTAGTACCGGACTGAAGAACACTGAAGCTTTCTTT
NA,TRBV5-4,NA,TRBJ1-1,CASSPTTGDTEAFF,TGTGCCAGCAGCCCTACCACTGGAGACACTGAAGCTTTCTTT
TRBD2,TRBV28,once,TRBJ2-5,CASSSSTSVQETQYF,TGTGCCAGCAGTTCTTCAACTAGCGTCCAAGAGACCCAGTACTTC
NA,TRBV28,NA,TRBJ2-6,CASCTVIVSGGANVLTF,TGTGCCAGCTGCACGGTTATTGTGTCGGGTGGGGCCAACGTCCTGACTTTC
TRBD1,TRBV19,NA,TRBJ2-7,CASRGTGDHEQYF,TGTGCCAGTAGAGGGACAGGGGACCACGAGCAGTACTTC
NA,TRBV7-9,NA,TRBJ2-2,CASNPGQTNTGELFF,TGTGCCAGCAACCCGGGACAAACGAACACCGGGGAGCTGTTTTTT
NA,TRBV29-1,NA,TRBJ1-2,CSVGGSSGCTF,TGCAGCGTTGGCGGTTCGTCCGGGTGCACCTTC
TRBD1,TRBV9,NA,TRBJ1-2,CASSEWDSPTVDGYTF,TGTGCCAGCAGCGAGTGGGACAGTCCCACTGTGGATGGCTACACCTTC
NA,TRBV7-9,NA,TRBJ1-1,CASSDTGYTEAFF,TGTGCCAGCAGCGACACAGGATACACTGAAGCTTTCTTT
NA,TRBV5-4,NA,TRBJ1-6,CASSLGDSLLHF,TGTGCCAGCAGCTTGGGAGACAGTCTGCTCCACTTT
NA,TRBV4-2,NA,TRBJ1-5,CASSQGQNQPQHF,TGTGCCAGCAGCCAAGGACAAAATCAGCCCCAGCATTTT
NA,TRBV27,NA,TRBJ1-5,CASGLTGQNQPQHF,TGTGCCAGCGGGTTAACAGGTCAAAATCAGCCCCAGCATTTT
NA,TRBV7-2,NA,TRBJ2-7,CASSSGTDYEQYF,TGTGCCAGCAGCTCGGGAACGGACTACGAGCAGTACTTC
NA,TRBV13,NA,TRBJ1-3,CASSLESRTSGNTIYF,TGTGCCAGCAGCTTAGAGAGTCGGACATCTGGAAACACCATATATTTT
NA,TRBV19,once,TRBJ1-2,CASREENYGYTF,TGTGCCAGTAGGGAGGAAAACTATGGCTACACCTTC
TRBD2,TRBV7-9,NA,TRBJ2-1,CASSPGGGGPYNEQFF,TGTGCCAGCAGCCCCGGGGGCGGGGGGCCTTACAATGAGCAGTTCTTC
NA,TRBV7-2,NA,TRBJ2-7,CASTLTPTYEQYF,TGTGCCAGCACCCTGACTCCCACCTACGAGCAGTACTTC
NA,TRBV13,few,TRBJ2-7,CASSLGGGSYEQYF,TGTGCCAGCAGCTTAGGCGGGGGATCCTACGAGCAGTACTTC
NA,TRBV28,few,TRBJ1-5,CASSFGQPQHF,TGTGCCAGCAGTTTCGGTCAGCCCCAGCATTTT
NA,TRBV4-3,once,TRBJ1-6,CASSARLDAGGSPLHF,TGCGCCAGCAGCGCCCGCCTCGATGCTGGAGGTTCACCCCTCCACTTT
NA,TRBV19,once,TRBJ1-2,CASSIPGIPYGYTF,TGTGCCAGTAGTATTCCGGGAATTCCCTATGGCTACACCTTC
TRBD2,TRBV5-6,NA,TRBJ2-1,CASSSGGADNEQFF,TGTGCCAGCAGCTCCGGGGGGGCGGACAATGAGCAGTTCTTC
TRBD2,TRBV5-6,NA,TRBJ2-6,CASSLGWGGTSSGANVLTF,TGTGCCAGCAGCTTGGGGTGGGGAGGGACTAGCTCTGGGGCCAACGTCCTGACTTTC
NA,TRBV5-6,NA,TRBJ2-3,CASSPLGGSTDTQYF,TGTGCCAGCAGCCCCCTAGGAGGTAGCACAGATACGCAGTATTTT
TRBD1,TRBV5-1,once,TRBJ2-7,CASRPGTGARDYEQYF,TGCGCCAGCAGGCCCGGGACAGGGGCCAGGGACTACGAGCAGTACTTC
TRBD1,TRBV5-4,once,TRBJ2-5,CASSDGTGVPQYF,TGTGCCAGCAGCGACGGGACAGGGGTTCCCCAGTACTTC
NA,TRBV19,once,TRBJ2-5,CASSIGAYSAETQYF,TGTGCCAGTAGTATAGGAGCCTATTCTGCAGAGACCCAGTACTTC
TRBD1,TRBV5-6,NA,TRBJ1-5,CASSLAGGSYQPQHF,TGTGCCAGCAGCTTGGCAGGGGGCAGCTATCAGCCCCAGCATTTT
TRBD2,TRBV6-4,NA,TRBJ2-3,CASSGQASGGTDTQYF,TGTGCCAGCAGTGGCCAGGCTAGCGGAGGCACAGATACGCAGTATTTT
TRBD1,TRBV5-6,NA,TRBJ2-7,CASGSGTVPYEQYF,TGTGCCAGCGGGTCCGGGACAGTCCCCTACGAGCAGTACTTC
NA,TRBV4-3,NA,TRBJ2-3,CASSRSGDTQYF,TGCGCCAGCAGCCGGAGTGGGGATACGCAGTATTTT
TRBD1,TRBV6-5,once,TRBJ1-1,CASSHRGANTEAFF,TGTGCCAGCAGTCACAGGGGAGCCAACACTGAAGCTTTCTTT
NA,TRBV2,medium-sized,TRBJ1-2,CASKVGRGDPFYGYTF,TGTGCCAGCAAGGTGGGCAGGGGCGACCCATTTTATGGCTACACCTTC
NA,TRBV14,NA,TRBJ1-2,CASSQDLSHPGRRLDYGYTF,TGTGCCAGCAGCCAAGATCTATCCCATCCAGGGAGGCGACTGGACTATGGCTACACCTTC
NA,TRBV7-2,NA,TRBJ2-2,CASSSPGTGELFF,TGTGCCAGCAGCTCTCCGGGCACCGGGGAGCTGTTTTTT
NA,TRBV4-3,NA,TRBJ2-2,CASSQIARGELFF,TGCGCCAGCAGCCAAATAGCTAGAGGGGAGCTGTTTTTT
TRBD2,TRBV4-1,NA,TRBJ2-2,CASSQDTPGTSGPGELFF,TGCGCCAGCAGCCAAGATACCCCCGGGACTAGCGGCCCCGGGGAGCTGTTTTTT
NA,TRBV5-4,NA,TRBJ1-2,CASSYTVDYGYTF,TGTGCCAGCAGCTATACAGTGGACTATGGCTACACCTTC
TRBD2,TRBV5-3,NA,TRBJ2-5,CARSATKTGLVRETQYF,TGTGCCAGAAGCGCTACCAAGACGGGACTAGTAAGAGAGACCCAGTACTTC
NA,TRBV7-9,NA,TRBJ1-2,CASSPGGGDGYTF,TGTGCCAGCAGCCCGGGGGGGGGCGATGGCTACACCTTC
NA,TRBV30,NA,TRBJ1-6,CAWRTGSSYNSPLHF,TGTGCCTGGAGGACAGGTAGCTCCTATAATTCACCCCTCCACTTT
NA,TRBV11-2,NA,TRBJ1-2,CASSLDPTGSDYGYTF,TGTGCCAGCAGCTTAGATCCAACAGGGTCGGACTATGGCTACACCTTC
TRBD1,TRBV5-6,NA,TRBJ2-1,CASSSGTGENEQFF,TGTGCCAGCAGCTCCGGGACAGGAGAAAATGAGCAGTTCTTC
TRBD1,TRBV7-8,NA,TRBJ1-5,CASSLSGTGNQPQHF,TGTGCCAGCAGCTTATCCGGGACAGGTAATCAGCCCCAGCATTTT
NA,TRBV5-1,NA,TRBJ2-7,CASSLAPAYEQYF,TGCGCCAGCAGCTTGGCCCCAGCCTACGAGCAGTACTTC
NA,TRBV28,NA,TRBJ1-1,CASSLLSSNTEAFF,TGTGCCAGCAGTCTCCTTTCTTCGAACACTGAAGCTTTCTTT
NA,TRBV7-9,NA,TRBJ2-3,CASSQTDTQYF,TGTGCCAGCAGCCAAACAGATACGCAGTATTTT
NA,TRBV11-2,NA,TRBJ1-1,CASSRPGQRAPF,TGTGCCAGCAGTCGACCGGGACAAAGAGCCCCCTTT
NA,TRBV4-1,NA,TRBJ2-7,CASSQVQGSDYEQYF,TGCGCCAGCAGCCAAGTCCAGGGCAGCGACTACGAGCAGTACTTC